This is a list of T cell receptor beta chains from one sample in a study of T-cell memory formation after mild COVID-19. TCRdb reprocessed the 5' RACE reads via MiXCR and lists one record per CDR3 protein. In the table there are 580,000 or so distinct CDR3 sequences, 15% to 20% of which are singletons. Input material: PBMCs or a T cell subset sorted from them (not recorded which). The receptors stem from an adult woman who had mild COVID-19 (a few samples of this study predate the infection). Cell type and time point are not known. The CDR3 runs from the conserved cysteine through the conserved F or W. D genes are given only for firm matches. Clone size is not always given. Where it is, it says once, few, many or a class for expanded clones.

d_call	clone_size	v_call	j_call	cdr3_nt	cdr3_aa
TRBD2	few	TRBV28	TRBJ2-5	TGTGCCAGCAGTCAAAGCGGGAGGGGGGAGACCCAGTACTTC	CASSQSGRGETQYF
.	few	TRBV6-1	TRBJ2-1	TGTGCCAGCAGTGAAGCGCAGGGAAGGAATGAGCAGTTCTTC	CASSEAQGRNEQFF
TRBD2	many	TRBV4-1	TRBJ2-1	TGCGCCAGCAGCCACCTCGTAGCGGGGAACAATGAGCAGTTCTTC	CASSHLVAGNNEQFF
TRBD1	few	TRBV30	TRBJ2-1	TGTGCCTCCGACAGGGGACAGGGGTACAATGAGCAGTTCTTC	CASDRGQGYNEQFF
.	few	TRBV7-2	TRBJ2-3	TGTGCCAGCAGCCCCAGTCTCTTAGATACGCAGTATTTT	CASSPSLLDTQYF
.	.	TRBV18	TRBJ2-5	TGTGCCAGCTCACCAGAGACAGTCGAGGGGACCCAGTACTTC	CASSPETVEGTQYF
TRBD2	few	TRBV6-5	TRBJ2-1	TGTGCCAGCAGTACGACAAGCGGGAGCTTACAAAATGAGCAGTTCTTC	CASSTTSGSLQNEQFF
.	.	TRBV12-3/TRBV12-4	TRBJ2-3	TGTGCCAGCAGTCAAGGAGTATTTAGCACAGATACGCAGTATTTT	CASSQGVFSTDTQYF
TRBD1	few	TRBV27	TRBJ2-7	TGTGCCAGCAGTTTATTAGGGGGCGGATACGAGCAGTACTTC	CASSLLGGGYEQYF
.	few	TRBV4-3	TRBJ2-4	TGCGCCAGCAGCCAAGGGGGAGGCGCCAAAAACATTCAGTACTTC	CASSQGGGAKNIQYF
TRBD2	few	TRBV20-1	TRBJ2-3	TGCAGTGCTAGACTAGCGGGACCCACAGATACGCAGTATTTT	CSARLAGPTDTQYF
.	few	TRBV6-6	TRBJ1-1	TGTGCCAGCAGTTACTCGATTCGGGCTGAAGCTTTCTTT	CASSYSIRAEAFF
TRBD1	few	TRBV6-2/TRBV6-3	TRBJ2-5	TGTGCCAGCAGCCAAGCCGGGACAGATTCGGAGACCCAGTACTTC	CASSQAGTDSETQYF
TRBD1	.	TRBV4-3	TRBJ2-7	TGCGCCAGCAGCCTCGGCCGGGCAGGGGGCTACGAGCAGTACTTC	CASSLGRAGGYEQYF
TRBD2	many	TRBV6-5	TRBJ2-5	TGTGCCAGCAGTGGGTTCGGGACTAGCGTAGAGACCCAGTACTTC	CASSGFGTSVETQYF
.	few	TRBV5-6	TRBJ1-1	TGTGCCAGCAGCTTGGAGGTAGGCAGGGTGAACACTGAAGCTTTCTTT	CASSLEVGRVNTEAFF